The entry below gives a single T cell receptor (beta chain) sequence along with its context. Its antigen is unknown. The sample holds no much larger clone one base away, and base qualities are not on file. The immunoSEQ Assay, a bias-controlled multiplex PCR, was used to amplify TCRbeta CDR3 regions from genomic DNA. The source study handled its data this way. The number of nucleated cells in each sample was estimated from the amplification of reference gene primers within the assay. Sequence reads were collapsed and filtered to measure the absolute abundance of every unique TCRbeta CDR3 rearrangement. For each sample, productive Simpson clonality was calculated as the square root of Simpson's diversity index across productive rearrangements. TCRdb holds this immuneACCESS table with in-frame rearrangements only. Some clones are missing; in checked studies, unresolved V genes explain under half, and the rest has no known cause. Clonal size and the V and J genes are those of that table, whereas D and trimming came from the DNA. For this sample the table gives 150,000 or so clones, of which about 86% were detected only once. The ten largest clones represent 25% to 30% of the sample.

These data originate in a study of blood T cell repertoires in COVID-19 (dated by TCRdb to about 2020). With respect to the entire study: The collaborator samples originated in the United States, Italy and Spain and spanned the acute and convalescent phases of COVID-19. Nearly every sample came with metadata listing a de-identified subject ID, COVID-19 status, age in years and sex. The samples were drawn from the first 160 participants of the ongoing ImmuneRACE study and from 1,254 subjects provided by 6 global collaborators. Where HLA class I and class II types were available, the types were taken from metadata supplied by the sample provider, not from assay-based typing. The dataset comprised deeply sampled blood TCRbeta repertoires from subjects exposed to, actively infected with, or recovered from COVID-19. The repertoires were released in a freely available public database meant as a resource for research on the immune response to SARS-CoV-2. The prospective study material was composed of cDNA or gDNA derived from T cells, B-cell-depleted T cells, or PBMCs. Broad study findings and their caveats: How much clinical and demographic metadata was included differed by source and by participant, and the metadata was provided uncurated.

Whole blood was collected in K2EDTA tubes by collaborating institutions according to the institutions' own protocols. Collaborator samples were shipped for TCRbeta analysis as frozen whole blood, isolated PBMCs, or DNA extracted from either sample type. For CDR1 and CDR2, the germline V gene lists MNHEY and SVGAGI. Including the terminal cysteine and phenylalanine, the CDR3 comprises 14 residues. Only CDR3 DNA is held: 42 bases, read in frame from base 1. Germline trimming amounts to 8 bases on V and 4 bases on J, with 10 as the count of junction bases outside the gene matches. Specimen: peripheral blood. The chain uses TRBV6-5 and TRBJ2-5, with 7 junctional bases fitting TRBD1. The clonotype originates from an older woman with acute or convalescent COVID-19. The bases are TGTGCCAGCCTTGGACAGGAGAGGTTAGAGACCCAGTACTTC. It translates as CASLGQERLETQYF.